The T cell receptor beta chain described here comes from a study of blood T cell repertoires in COVID-19. The CDR3 extends over 15 amino acids. The method was immunoSEQ multiplex PCR; TCRdb's version includes in-frame clones alone and lacks a portion of them. The repertoire includes approximately 500,000 clones, nearly 90% of them detected once, and around 0.95% sits in the top ten. The V gene is TRBV21-1, the J gene TRBJ2-1; the table's TRBD1 call for D was not verified on the DNA. TRBV21-1 is flagged as a pseudogene. The sequence derives from a man aged 18 to 30 with COVID-19, enrolled during active disease. The material sequenced was peripheral blood. The CDR3 region is CASVWAESSYNEQFF. In nucleotides, the CDR3 is TGTGCCAGCGTCTGGGCAGAGAGCTCCTACAATGAGCAGTTCTTC.